This T cell receptor (beta chain) is from a study of T cell responses to AZD1222 COVID-19 vaccine. Regarding the study as a whole: In a largely white British group with more females than males, clonal diversity was possibly underestimated. Reports say nearly half of spike-specific TCRs go after unmutated variant regions.

Method: immunoSEQ multiplex PCR; TCRdb's copy keeps in-frame clones and lacks some. The sample carries about 180,000 clones, about 93% recorded once. For this clone: Antigen: not known.

The CDR3 loop spans 15 amino acids. The germline V gene encodes CDR1 MGHRA and CDR2 YSYEKL. V lost 0 bases to trimming and J lost 2 bases, with 7 bases between them. The chain recombines TRBV4-1 with TRBJ2-2; no firm D call. Sequenced here: peripheral blood, sampled 28 days after the second dose of the MenACWY control vaccine. The origin of this receptor is an adult who received the MenACWY meningococcal vaccine as a control. The chain's CDR3 is CASSQEGINTGELFF. As DNA, the CDR3 is TGCGCCAGCAGCCAAGAGGGTATAAACACCGGGGAGCTGTTTTTT.